This T cell receptor (beta chain) was observed in a study of blood T cell repertoires in COVID-19. Background on the study: The United States, Italy and Spain provided the acute and convalescent COVID-19 samples. PBMCs, B-cell-depleted T cells, or T cells provided the cDNA or gDNA that made up the material.

Authors' data handling: Amplifying reference gene primers gave estimates of nucleated cell counts. Some clones are missing from TCRdb's copy, which holds only in-frame ones; the method was immunoSEQ multiplex PCR. The DNA gave D and trimming, while V, J and clone size come from that table. Seen here are about 120,000 clones, approximately 85% observed once, and the top ten hold 6.6%. Germline V gives CDR1 SGHNT, CDR2 YYREEE (reference sequence). The CDR3 extends over 15 amino acids. Trimming stripped 4 bases from V and 5 bases from J, with 15 bases between. The chain has TRBV5-4 and TRBJ1-4; weak D call: TRBD1 (5 bases). Sequenced: peripheral blood. The origin of this receptor is an older man with active or convalescent COVID-19. The chain's CDR3 is CASSRGEGRNEKLFF. The CDR3 DNA reads TGTGCCAGCAGCCGGGGGGAGGGTCGGAATGAAAAACTGTTTTTT.